The following is a T cell receptor beta chain sequence with its context. This entry is derived from a study of cytomegalovirus exposure and HLA in healthy donors. The primer mix had 60 Vbeta and 13 Jbeta primers. Clones were sequenced by immunoSEQ multiplex PCR, and TCRdb holds only the in-frame ones, with some missing. The data contain 200,000 to 250,000 clones, around 89% of them seen just once; the ten biggest clones take up around 1%. J was trimmed by 3 bases and V by 1 base; bases with no gene match: 9. The CDR3 runs 17 residues. The gene calls are TRBV5-3 and TRBJ2-7; 11 positions agree with TRBD1. TRBV5-3 is noted as an ORF with a role that remains uncertain. Sequencing input: PBMCs. The receptor was derived from a woman younger than 30 in good health and CMV-seronegative. CDR3 coding DNA: TGTGCCAGAAGCTTGTTGGACAGGGGGCGCTTCATCTACGAGCAGTACTTC. This sequence encodes CARSLLDRGRFIYEQYF.